The sequence of this T cell receptor (beta chain) was determined in a study of CD8 T cells in Susac syndrome. The RNA input was about 0.5 to 1 ug, and it was reverse transcribed with random hexamers. Amplification of TCR beta CDR3 by immunoSEQ multiplex PCR spanned 54 Vbeta and 13 Jbeta. TCRdb re-called the immunoSEQ multiplex PCR reads with MiXCR, one entry per CDR3 protein. The repertoire holds approximately 100,000 distinct CDR3 sequences, with 94% as singletons. The germline CDR1 and CDR2 sequences are SGHTA and FQGNSA. V lost 3 bases to trimming and J lost 5 bases; unmatched junction nucleotides: 3. This CDR3 is built from 13 residues. The TEMRA cells underwent FACS enrichment, while the CD8+ and CD4+ T cells underwent negative isolation. Study-wide results and limits: CD8+ clonal expansion in Susac peaked in TEMRA cells and active patients.

Concerning this clonotype itself: The target antigen is unknown.

The chain joins TRBV7-2 to TRBJ1-2; the match to TRBD1 covers 7 bases. This clonotype was sampled from a human donor with Susac syndrome. Sequencing was done on a sample of CD8+ T cells from PBMCs. The CDR3 protein is CASSLDRKYGYTF. CDR3 nucleotide sequence: TGTGCCAGCAGCTTGGACAGGAAGTATGGCTACACCTTC.